This record covers a single T cell receptor beta chain. This CDR3 comprises 13 residues. V lost 7 bases and J lost 3, with 13 bases in between. The germline gives CDR1 SGHRS, CDR2 YFSETQ. Generated by immunoSEQ multiplex PCR, the TCRdb table keeps only in-frame clones and is missing some. Counted here are about 76,000 clones, roughly nine tenths occurring once; the ten biggest clones make up under 25%. The data originate from a study of PD-1 blockade in classical Hodgkin lymphoma. After autologous stem cell transplantation all patients relapsed, and prior brentuximab vedotin exposure differed between cohorts.

The clonotype comes from a human donor with classical Hodgkin lymphoma. The chain combines TRBV5-1 with TRBJ1-1; perhaps TRBD1 as D (6 bases). The sequencing used peripheral blood mononuclear cells (PBMCs), collected at baseline. CDR3 protein: CASQSGGYTEAFF. The CDR3, as DNA: TGCGCCAGCCAGTCCGGGGGCTACACTGAAGCTTTCTTT.